The 8 T cell receptor beta chains below come from one sample, sequenced in a study of early stage breast cancer tumors (dated by TCRdb to about 2017). Libraries came from the immunoSEQ multiplex PCR assay. The clones in this table, taken by TCRdb from immuneACCESS, are in-frame only. Not every clone is retained; where verified, under half of the shortfall comes from an unresolved V gene, and the cause of the rest is unknown. This sample has fewer than 80,000 clones in its table, and about 85% of those were observed once. In total, the top ten clones hold approximately 4.5% of the sample. The sequenced sample consisted of blood. The receptors here all came from a person aged 40-50 years with breast cancer.

The chain has TRBV29-1 and TRBJ1-1; D may be TRBD1 (6 bases). The CDR3 loop spans 13 amino acids. The V gene's germline CDR1 is SQVTM and CDR2 ANQGSEA. Trimming cost V 6 bases and J 4 bases, with 15 bases left between them. Here the CDR3 DNA reads TGCAGCGTCCAGGGGCCCGAGGTCACTGAAGCTTTCTTT. Its translation: CSVQGPEVTEAFF.

This rearrangement joins TRBV7-9 to TRBJ1-3; D gene uncertain. Germline loops: CDR1 SEHNR, CDR2 FQNEAQ (reference sequence). This CDR3 comprises 14 residues. The ends were cut back, 6 bases at V and 0 bases at J, with 9 bases in the middle. The CDR3 DNA sequence: TGTGCCAGCAGAAAGACTGACTCTGGAAACACCATATATTTT. Protein: CASRKTDSGNTIYF.

The chain has TRBV7-2 and TRBJ1-1; D is possibly TRBD1 (5 bases). V was pared by 1 base and J by 4 bases, with 16 bases between. The CDR3 length is 16 residues. CDR1 is SGHTA and CDR2 is FQGNSA in the germline V gene. The CDR3 protein is CASSLEGPGRGTEAFF. The CDR3 nucleotides read TGTGCCAGCAGCTTAGAGGGCCCCGGGAGGGGCACTGAAGCTTTCTTT.

This sequence joins TRBV9 and TRBJ2-5, with D possibly TRBD2 on 7 matching bases. The CDR3 is made up of 15 amino acids. Germline lookup yields CDR1 SGDLS and CDR2 YYNGEE. With 3 bases removed from V and 4 bases from J, the gap between germline ends came to 16 bases. This CDR3 reads CASSGPQGGGETQYF. Written as DNA, the CDR3 is TGTGCCAGCAGCGGCCCCCAGGGAGGGGGAGAGACCCAGTACTTC.

In its sample, this clone was seen once. This chain links TRBV11-2 with TRBJ2-1; D ambiguous. The germline V gene encodes CDR1 SGHAT and CDR2 FQNNGV. Trimming removed 3 bases from V and 6 bases from J, with 3 bases in between. CDR3 length equals 11 residues. The CDR3 sequence: CASSFGNEQFF. CDR3 bases: TGTGCCAGCAGCTTTGGCAATGAGCAGTTCTTC.

The chain uses TRBV5-6 and TRBJ2-1, with D unresolved. Trimming pared 0 bases from V and 7 bases from J, leaving 8 bases between. Germline V CDR1 and CDR2: SGHDT, YYEEEE. This CDR3 comprises 13 residues. CDR3 DNA sequence: TGTGCCAGCAGCTTGGGGACGTCTAATGAGCAGTTCTTC. Translating it yields CASSLGTSNEQFF.

The J gene is TRBJ2-1, the V gene TRBV5-5, with 10 bases identical to TRBD1. Germline trimming cut 3 bases from V and 5 bases from J; bases unmatched to any gene: 5. The CDR3 runs 15 residues. Germline V CDR1 and CDR2: SGHKS, YYEKEE (reference sequence). The DNA for the CDR3 is TGTGCCAGCAGCTCCGGACAGGGGGTGGACAATGAGCAGTTCTTC. Translating it yields CASSSGQGVDNEQFF. Full variable domain (missing parts from reference TRBV5-5 and TRBJ2-1): DAGVTQSPTHLIKTRGQQVTLRCSPISGHKSVSWYQQVLGQGPQFIFQYYEKEERGRGNFPDRFSARQFPNYSSELNVNALLLGDSALYLCASSSGQGVDNEQFFGPGTRLTVL.

The V and J genes are TRBV5-1 and TRBJ2-1; D is possibly TRBD2 (5 bases). Germline CDR1 is SGHRS and CDR2 is YFSETQ. The germline V and J ends were trimmed by 0 bases and 7 bases, with 11 bases remaining between them. This CDR3 region has 14 residues. Here the CDR3 reads CASSLVGVVNEQFF. The CDR3 coding sequence is TGCGCCAGCAGCTTGGTGGGAGTGGTTAATGAGCAGTTCTTC.